Listed below are T cell receptor beta chains from one sample, sequenced in a study of shared clonotypes between healthy human individuals. Sequencing was performed with immunoSEQ multiplex PCR; in TCRdb, only in-frame clones are kept and a portion is missing. The sample carries about 230,000 clones, 60% to 70% recorded once. Sequenced material: memory CD4+ T cells sorted from blood. These receptors originate from a man younger than 45 in good health. CDR3s include the opening cysteine and the closing phenylalanine or tryptophan. Each record gives: J gene, clone size, V gene, D gene, CDR3 DNA, CDR3 protein. The D gene is left open where the match is weak. Only part of the rows carry a size: once, few, many, or a class if the clone is expanded.

TRBJ2-1	many	TRBV4-3	NA	TGCGCCAGCAGCCCCCAGGAGGTTTCGAATGAGCAGTTCTTC	CASSPQEVSNEQFF
TRBJ2-3	NA	TRBV6-6	NA	TGTGCCAGCAGTCCCGACAGGCTTTCCCCTCGCCGGTATTTT	CASSPDRLSPRRYF
TRBJ2-5	NA	TRBV18	NA	TGTGCCAGCTCACTTTCAGCGGCCCAAGAGACCCAGTACTTC	CASSLSAAQETQYF
TRBJ2-7	NA	TRBV6-5	NA	TGTGCCAGCAGGGCCGGGACACGTTCCTACGAGCAGTACTTC	CASRAGTRSYEQYF
TRBJ2-3	NA	TRBV5-1	TRBD2	TGCGCCAGCAGCTGGGGAGCGGGAGCAGATACGCAGTATTTT	CASSWGAGADTQYF
TRBJ2-7	NA	TRBV5-1	TRBD1	TGCGCCAGCAGCTTGGAGCAGGGGGATTTAGGCGAGCAGTACTTC	CASSLEQGDLGEQYF
TRBJ1-2	many	TRBV2	NA	TGTGCCAGCAGCTCAGGGAGGAACTATGGCTACACCTTC	CASSSGRNYGYTF
TRBJ2-1	NA	TRBV27	TRBD2	TGTGCCAGCAGAAAGCGGGAGGGCCTTGGTGAGCAGTTCTTC	CASRKREGLGEQFF
TRBJ2-7	many	TRBV7-2	NA	TGTGCCAGCAGCTTGGAGCCTGGAAGCGGAGGGAGCTCCTACGAGCAGTACTTC	CASSLEPGSGGSSYEQYF
TRBJ2-5	few	TRBV2	TRBD1	TGTGCCAGCAGGGGACAGCTACAAGAGACCCAGTACTTC	CASRGQLQETQYF
TRBJ2-3	NA	TRBV27	NA	TGTGCCAGCAGTTTTTCGGGCTGGGACAAACTTTCAGATACGCAGTATTTT	CASSFSGWDKLSDTQYF
TRBJ2-7	few	TRBV20-1	NA	TGCAGTGCTAGCGGAGTCTACGAGCAGTACTTC	CSASGVYEQYF
TRBJ2-7	NA	TRBV10-2	NA	TGCGCCAGCAGCGATATCATGGGGCAGAGCTCCTACGAGCAGTACTTC	CASSDIMGQSSYEQYF